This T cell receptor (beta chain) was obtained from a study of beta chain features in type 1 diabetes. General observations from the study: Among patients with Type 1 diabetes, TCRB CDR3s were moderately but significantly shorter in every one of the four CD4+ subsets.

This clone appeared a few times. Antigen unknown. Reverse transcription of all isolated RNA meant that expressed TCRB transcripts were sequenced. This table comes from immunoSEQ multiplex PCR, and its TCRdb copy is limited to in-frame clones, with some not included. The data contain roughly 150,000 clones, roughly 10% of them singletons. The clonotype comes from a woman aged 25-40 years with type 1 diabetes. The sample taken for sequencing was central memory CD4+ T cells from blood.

The CDR3 here is CAWARLGQGVRGYTF. In DNA, the CDR3 is TGTGCCTGGGCTCGCCTGGGACAGGGGGTTCGGGGCTACACCTTC. The chain couples TRBV30 to TRBJ1-2, with 11 nucleotides matching TRBD1. The V gene end was trimmed by 5 bases and the J gene end by 8 bases; junction bases not matched to a gene: 13. CDR1 and CDR2 from the germline V gene are GTSNPN and SVGIG (reference sequence). This CDR3 is 15 amino acids long. Using reference TRBV30 and TRBJ1-2 for the parts outside the CDR3, the full variable domain is SQTIHQWPATLVQPVGSPLSLECTVEGTSNPNLYWYRQAAGRGLQLLFYSVGIGQISSEVPQNLSASRPQDRQFILSSKKLLLSDSGFYLCAWARLGQGVRGYTFGSGTRLTVV.